A selection of T cell receptor beta chains follows, all from one sample in a study of blood T cell repertoires in COVID-19. Libraries were prepared by immunoSEQ multiplex PCR; TCRdb keeps only in-frame clonotypes and omits some of them. The repertoire holds about 200,000 clones, with 70% to 90% as singletons. The sequenced material came from peripheral blood. The receptors were sampled from a human donor with active or convalescent COVID-19. The donor label of this sample is uncertain. Both conserved end residues are part of each CDR3. D genes are given only for firm matches. The size entry is marked missing in some rows and otherwise reads once, few, many or a size class.

>TRBJ2-5|NA|NA|TRBV24-1
CATSDFSQAGETQYF
TGTGCCACCAGTGATTTCAGCCAGGCTGGAGAGACCCAGTACTTC
>TRBJ2-3|TRBD2|NA|TRBV27
CASSHVGGPSDTQYF
TGTGCCAGCAGTCATGTGGGAGGGCCCTCAGATACGCAGTATTTT
>TRBJ2-7|TRBD2|NA|TRBV27
CASSLLGGIYYEQYF
TGTGCCAGCAGTTTATTGGGGGGGATCTACTACGAGCAGTACTTC
>TRBJ1-3|NA|NA|TRBV14
CASSRAGAGNTIYF
TGTGCCAGCAGCCGTGCCGGGGCTGGAAACACCATATATTTT
>TRBJ2-6|NA|NA|TRBV2
CASRLSGANVLTF
TGTGCCAGCAGACTCTCAGGGGCCAACGTCCTGACTTTC
>TRBJ2-7|NA|NA|TRBV30
CAWSFQGPYEQYF
TGTGCCTGGAGTTTTCAGGGGCCCTACGAGCAGTACTTC
>TRBJ1-5|NA|NA|TRBV10-3
CAISERGQIGSVSNQPQHF
TGTGCCATCAGTGAGAGGGGTCAAATCGGGAGCGTTAGCAATCAGCCCCAGCATTTT
>TRBJ2-2|NA|NA|TRBV9
CASSFDSGSGELFF
TGTGCCAGCAGCTTCGACTCGGGATCCGGGGAGCTGTTTTTT
>TRBJ2-1|TRBD2|NA|TRBV5-1
CASSIGLAGSPSYNEQFF
TGCGCCAGCAGCATCGGACTAGCGGGTTCCCCCAGCTACAATGAGCAGTTCTTC
>TRBJ2-5|TRBD2|NA|TRBV6-4
CASSDSVGYVAGDFQETQYF
TGTGCCAGCAGTGACTCCGTTGGCTACGTTGCGGGGGACTTCCAGGAGACCCAGTACTTC
>TRBJ2-1|TRBD2|NA|TRBV5-4
CASSSTSATSYNEQFF
TGTGCCAGCAGCTCGACTAGCGCGACATCCTACAATGAGCAGTTCTTC
>TRBJ2-2|NA|many|TRBV6-1
CASSEAGGTGELFF
TGTGCCAGCAGTGAAGCCGGAGGCACCGGGGAGCTGTTTTTT
>TRBJ2-5|NA|few|TRBV29-1
CSVAAPSRDQYF
TGCAGCGTTGCAGCCCCCAGCCGGGACCAGTACTTC
>TRBJ2-3|TRBD2|NA|TRBV5-1
CASSHLAGGATDTQYF
TGCGCCAGCAGCCATCTAGCGGGGGGGGCCACAGATACGCAGTATTTT
>TRBJ2-1|NA|NA|TRBV20-1
CSAPYNEQFF
TGCAGTGCTCCTTACAATGAGCAGTTCTTC
>TRBJ2-5|TRBD2|NA|TRBV4-1
CASSLLAGWRETQYF
TGCGCCAGCAGCCTACTAGCGGGTTGGAGGGAGACCCAGTACTTC
>TRBJ2-2|TRBD2|NA|TRBV7-9
CASSSTGLAGELFF
TGTGCCAGCAGCTCGACCGGACTAGCCGGGGAGCTGTTTTTT
>TRBJ2-1|NA|NA|TRBV11-3
CASSPDWSGNEQFF
TGTGCCAGCAGCCCCGACTGGTCGGGCAATGAGCAGTTCTTC
>TRBJ2-7|NA|NA|TRBV29-1
CSGTGTPGTYEQYF
TGCAGCGGGACCGGGACACCGGGGACCTACGAGCAGTACTTC
>TRBJ1-2|NA|NA|TRBV11-3
CASSDIRGASGYTF
TGTGCCAGCAGCGACATTCGGGGAGCTAGTGGCTACACCTTC
>TRBJ2-3|TRBD2|NA|TRBV7-3
CASSLSSGRADTQYF
TGTGCCAGCAGCTTATCTAGCGGGAGGGCTGATACGCAGTATTTT
>TRBJ2-1|TRBD2|NA|TRBV27
CASSESGRGYNEQFF
TGTGCCAGCAGTGAAAGCGGGAGAGGATACAATGAGCAGTTCTTC
>TRBJ2-5|NA|NA|TRBV9
CASSRRREETQYF
TGTGCCAGCAGCCGCCGGAGGGAAGAGACCCAGTACTTC
>TRBJ2-7|TRBD1|NA|TRBV10-2
CASSDPGQGSSYEQYF
TGCGCCAGCAGTGATCCGGGACAGGGGTCTTCCTACGAGCAGTACTTC
>TRBJ2-3|NA|NA|TRBV7-3
CASSFDASSGDTQYF
TGTGCCAGCAGCTTCGATGCTAGCTCGGGAGATACGCAGTATTTT
>TRBJ1-1|NA|NA|TRBV11-2
CASSPLTRGEAFF
TGTGCCAGCAGCCCCTTGACAAGGGGTGAAGCTTTCTTT
>TRBJ2-2|NA|NA|TRBV3-1/TRBV3-2
CASSQVGGRGTGELFF
TGTGCCAGCAGCCAAGTAGGGGGAAGGGGGACCGGGGAGCTGTTTTTT
>TRBJ2-5|NA|NA|TRBV9
CASSVGGSDGAETQYF
TGTGCCAGCAGCGTGGGGGGTTCAGATGGTGCGGAGACCCAGTACTTC
>TRBJ2-7|NA|NA|TRBV7-3
CASSPREGEQYF
TGTGCCAGCAGCCCTCGGGAAGGCGAGCAGTACTTC
>TRBJ2-1|TRBD2|NA|TRBV5-4
CASSFFPSGTNEQFF
TGTGCCAGCAGCTTTTTCCCTAGCGGGACGAATGAGCAGTTCTTC
>TRBJ2-3|TRBD2|NA|TRBV6-5
CASSLTGRPDTQYF
TGTGCCAGCAGTCTAACCGGGAGGCCAGATACGCAGTATTTT
>TRBJ2-1|TRBD2|NA|TRBV19
CASRGLAGGSSYNEQFF
TGTGCCAGTAGGGGACTAGCGGGAGGGAGCTCCTACAATGAGCAGTTCTTC
>TRBJ2-7|TRBD2|NA|TRBV7-9
CASSLWEGEQYF
TGTGCCAGCAGCTTATGGGAGGGCGAGCAGTACTTC
>TRBJ1-4|NA|few|TRBV6-1
CASSDAWADNEKLFF
TGTGCCAGCAGTGACGCCTGGGCAGATAATGAAAAACTGTTTTTT
>TRBJ1-3|NA|NA|TRBV12-1
CASSYGQILGGTIYF
TGTGCCAGCAGTTATGGACAGATCCTTGGAGGCACCATATATTTT
>TRBJ2-7|NA|few|TRBV2
CASSESGVRRRDEQYF
TGTGCCAGCAGTGAAAGCGGTGTGCGCCGGCGAGACGAGCAGTACTTC
>TRBJ2-2|TRBD2|NA|TRBV30
CAWSPLAGGPGTGELFF
TGTGCCTGGAGTCCACTAGCGGGGGGGCCGGGGACCGGGGAGCTGTTTTTT
>TRBJ2-5|NA|NA|TRBV5-1
CASSLAGGAFQETQYF
TGCGCCAGCAGCTTGGCTGGCGGGGCGTTCCAAGAGACCCAGTACTTC
>TRBJ2-5|NA|NA|TRBV5-4
CASSLQGKGTQYF
TGTGCCAGCAGCTTGCAGGGGAAGGGGACCCAGTACTTC
>TRBJ2-3|TRBD2|NA|TRBV7-9
CASSLTTSGRAADTQYF
TGTGCCAGCAGCTTAACTACTAGCGGGAGGGCTGCAGATACGCAGTATTTT
>TRBJ1-1|NA|NA|TRBV2
CASSEQGMGTEAFF
TGTGCCAGCAGTGAACAGGGGATGGGCACTGAAGCTTTCTTT
>TRBJ1-3|NA|NA|TRBV5-1
CASSLAFRGSGNTIYF
TGCGCCAGCAGCTTGGCCTTCAGGGGATCGGGAAACACCATATATTTT
>TRBJ1-5|NA|NA|TRBV5-1
CASSLGQGPQSAQHF
TGCGCCAGCAGCTTGGGGCAGGGCCCCCAATCAGCCCAGCATTTT
>TRBJ1-3|NA|NA|TRBV7-9
CASTVGDIVLTIYF
TGTGCCAGCACCGTGGGGGACATCGTATTGACCATATATTTT
>TRBJ2-7|NA|NA|TRBV2
CASGYRETYEQYF
TGTGCCAGCGGGTATAGGGAGACCTACGAGCAGTACTTC